Presented here are 8 T cell receptor beta chains from one specimen sequenced in a study of T cells in Graves' hyperthyroidism and ophthalmopathy. The investigators amplified TCR beta CDR3 regions from RNA transcripts. HTBI primers drove first-round RT-PCR of the TCR CDR3. One entry per CDR3 protein, called by TCRdb with MiXCR from the multiplex PCR reads. The sample consists of some 360,000 distinct CDR3 sequences, roughly 13% of them appearing once. Sequencing was performed on blood. These TCRs come from an older woman with Graves' hyperthyroidism.

This clonotype was found many times. The genes are TRBV12-3 or TRBV12-4 and TRBJ2-7; a weak D match, TRBD2 (5 bases). The CDR3 consists of 15 residues. The germline V and J ends were trimmed by 4 bases and 2 bases, with 15 bases remaining between them. Here the CDR3 reads CASSSPDSGAYEQYF. Here the CDR3 DNA reads TGTGCCAGCAGTTCCCCGGACTCCGGGGCCTACGAGCAGTACTTC.

Worth noting for this clonotype: At one of its ends the junction is not consistent with the germline gene, which may arise from a read error. The rearrangement links TRBV5-1 to TRBJ2-7; D ambiguous. Germline CDR1 SGHRS, CDR2 YFSETQ. The length of the CDR3 is 14 residues. DNA for the CDR3: TGCGCCAGCAGCTTGGCGGGCACCTCCTACGGGCAGTACTTC. It specifies CASSLAGTSYGQYF.

This clonotype was counted at least ten times. This chain joins TRBV18 and TRBJ1-2; D possibly corresponds to TRBD1 (5 bases). In germline, CDR1 is KGHSH, CDR2 LQKENI. The CDR3 spans 15 residues. V was trimmed by 4 bases and J by 2 bases, leaving 14 bases between them. CDR3 sequence reads: CASSQGTWENYGYTF. The CDR3 nucleotides read TGTGCCAGCTCACAAGGGACGTGGGAGAACTATGGCTACACCTTC.

Points on this clonotype: It may be a read error: a sequence one base away is much more abundant. The chain employs TRBV7-9 and TRBJ2-4; D may match TRBD1 or TRBD2 (5 bases each). The CDR3 has 11 amino acids. V was shortened by 7 bases and J by 13 bases, with 14 bases between the two germline ends. Germline V lookup: CDR1 SEHNR, CDR2 FQNEAQ (reference sequence). In DNA, the CDR3 is TGTGCCAGCAACAACCGGGACGGACAGTACTTC. As protein: CASNNRDGQYF.

In this sample, this clonotype turned up many times. This sequence joins TRBV28 and TRBJ2-7; 9 bases align to TRBD1. The CDR3 loop spans 14 amino acids. Germline CDR1 and CDR2: MDHEN and SYDVKM. V was clipped by 5 bases and J by 3 bases; unmatched bases: 5. CDR3 in DNA: TGTGCCAGCAGTAGGGACAGGGAGCTCTACGAGCAGTACTTC. Protein product: CASSRDRELYEQYF.

This clonotype was counted many times. The rearrangement uses TRBV12-3 or TRBV12-4 and TRBJ2-3; no firm D call. The CDR3 has 15 residues. V lost 0 bases and J lost 6, with 13 bases in between. CDR3 sequence (DNA): TGTGCCAGCAGTTTAGCGAGTCTGGTGGGGGATACGCAGTATTTT. Translating gives CASSLASLVGDTQYF.

The chain employs TRBV20-1 and TRBJ2-1, with 7 bases matching TRBD2. This CDR3 comprises 14 residues. Germline CDR1 is DFQATT and CDR2 is SNEGSKA (reference sequence). Trimming at V came to 6 bases and at J to 7 bases, leaving 12 bases not matched to a gene. CDR3 bases: TGCAGTGCCCCGACTAGCCACCTGGCAAATGAGCAGTTCTTC. Protein sequence: CSAPTSHLANEQFF.

This clonotype was counted between two and nine times. The genes are TRBV4-1 and TRBJ2-1, with 12 nucleotides matching TRBD2. The length of the CDR3 is 18 residues. Trimming removed 0 bases from V and 10 bases from J; junction bases left unmatched: 13. Germline values: CDR1 MGHRA, CDR2 YSYEKL. CDR3 in DNA: TGCGCCAGCAGCCAAGACCGACTAGCGGGAGCCCTATGGTCAGAGCAGTTCTTC. Translating it yields CASSQDRLAGALWSEQFF.